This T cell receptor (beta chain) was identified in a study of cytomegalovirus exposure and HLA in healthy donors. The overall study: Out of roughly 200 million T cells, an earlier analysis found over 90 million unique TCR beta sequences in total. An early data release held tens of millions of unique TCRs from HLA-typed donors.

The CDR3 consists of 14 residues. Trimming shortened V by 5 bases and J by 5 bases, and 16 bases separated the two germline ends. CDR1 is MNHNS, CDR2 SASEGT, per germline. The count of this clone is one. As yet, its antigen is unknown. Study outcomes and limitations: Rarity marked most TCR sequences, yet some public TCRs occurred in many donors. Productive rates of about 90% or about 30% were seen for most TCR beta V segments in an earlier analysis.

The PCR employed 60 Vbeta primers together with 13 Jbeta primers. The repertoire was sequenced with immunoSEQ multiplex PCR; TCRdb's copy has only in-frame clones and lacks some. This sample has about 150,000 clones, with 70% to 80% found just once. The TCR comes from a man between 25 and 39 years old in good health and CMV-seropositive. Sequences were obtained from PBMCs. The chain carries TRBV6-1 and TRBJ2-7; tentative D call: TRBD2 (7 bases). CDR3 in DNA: TGTGCCAGCAGTTCTGGGGGGGCCGACCACGAGCAGTACTTC. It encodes CASSSGGADHEQYF.